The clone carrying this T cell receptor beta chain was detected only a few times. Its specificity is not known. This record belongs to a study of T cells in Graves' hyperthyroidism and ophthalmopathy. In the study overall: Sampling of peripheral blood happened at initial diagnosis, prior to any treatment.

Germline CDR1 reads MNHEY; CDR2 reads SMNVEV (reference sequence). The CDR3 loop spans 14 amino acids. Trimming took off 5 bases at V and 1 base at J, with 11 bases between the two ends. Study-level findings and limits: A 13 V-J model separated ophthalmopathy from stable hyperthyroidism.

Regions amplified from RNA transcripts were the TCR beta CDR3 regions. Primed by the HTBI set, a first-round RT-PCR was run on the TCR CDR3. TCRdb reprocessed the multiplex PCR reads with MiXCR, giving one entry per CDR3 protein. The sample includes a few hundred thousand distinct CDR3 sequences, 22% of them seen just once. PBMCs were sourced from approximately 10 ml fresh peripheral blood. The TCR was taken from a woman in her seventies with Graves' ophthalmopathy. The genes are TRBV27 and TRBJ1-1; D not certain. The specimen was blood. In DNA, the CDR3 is TGTGCCAGCAGTATGAGAACGGGGAACACTGAAGCTTTCTTT. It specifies CASSMRTGNTEAFF.